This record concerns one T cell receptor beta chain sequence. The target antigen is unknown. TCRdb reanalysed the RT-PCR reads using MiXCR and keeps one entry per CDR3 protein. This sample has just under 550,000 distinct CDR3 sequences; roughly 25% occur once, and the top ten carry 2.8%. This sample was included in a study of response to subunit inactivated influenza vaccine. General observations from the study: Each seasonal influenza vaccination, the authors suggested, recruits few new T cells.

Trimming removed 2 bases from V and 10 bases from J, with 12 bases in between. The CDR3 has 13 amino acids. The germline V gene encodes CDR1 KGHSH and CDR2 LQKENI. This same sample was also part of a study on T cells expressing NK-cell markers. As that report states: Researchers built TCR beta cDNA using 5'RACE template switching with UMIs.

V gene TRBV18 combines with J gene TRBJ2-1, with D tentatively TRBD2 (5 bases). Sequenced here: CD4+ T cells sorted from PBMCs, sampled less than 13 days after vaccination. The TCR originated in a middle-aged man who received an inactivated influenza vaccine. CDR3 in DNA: TGTGCCAGCTCACCAATCGGGGTCGGGGAGCAGTTCTTC. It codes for CASSPIGVGEQFF. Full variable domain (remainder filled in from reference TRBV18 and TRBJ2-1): NAGVMQNPRHLVRRRGQEARLRCSPMKGHSHVYWYRQLPEEGLKFMVYLQKENIIDESGMPKERFSAEFPKEGPSILRIQQVVRGDSAAYFCASSPIGVGEQFFGPGTRLTVL.